Below are 17 T cell receptor beta chains sequenced from a single sample in a study of memory CD4+ T cells and cytomegalovirus serostatus. Profiling relied on immunoSEQ multiplex PCR, and the TCRdb table lists in-frame clones only, not all of them. In the table there are 25,000 to 40,000 clones, about 80% of which are singletons. The sort gate was single viable CD3+CD4+CD8-CD45RO+ cells for memory CD4+ T cells. Sequencing was carried out using memory CD4+ T cells from blood. Source of these receptors: an adult in good health and CMV-seronegative. Some clones in this sample may be carry-over from other donors' samples.

V usage is TRBV19 and J usage is TRBJ2-1; D unclear. Trimming stripped 6 bases from V and 5 bases from J, with 14 bases between. From germline, CDR1 is LNHDA and CDR2 SQIVND (reference sequence). CDR3 length: 14 amino acids. CDR3 residues: CASSQNDRDNEQFF. DNA for the CDR3: TGTGCCAGTAGCCAAAACGACCGTGACAATGAGCAGTTCTTC.

The chain joins TRBV7-9 to TRBJ2-7; D gene uncertain. Trimming took off 5 bases at V and 5 bases at J, with 10 bases between the two ends. Germline-derived CDR1 and CDR2 are SEHNR and FQNEAQ (reference sequence). The CDR3 length is 12 residues. CDR3 nucleotide sequence: TGTGCCAGCAGCCCGTTGTGGGACGAGCAGTACTTC. Translation: CASSPLWDEQYF.

The rearrangement joins TRBV7-2 to TRBJ2-7, with D uncertain. The CDR3 is made up of 15 amino acids. Germline V gene sequence: CDR1 SGHTA, CDR2 FQGNSA. V lost 5 bases, J lost 3 bases, and 17 bases lay in between. DNA of the CDR3: TGTGCCAGCAGCCCCACCCCATCAGGTCGCTACGAGCAGTACTTC. The encoded protein is CASSPTPSGRYEQYF.

The chain recombines TRBV19 with TRBJ1-1; a possible D gene is TRBD1 (5 bases). The CDR3 consists of 15 residues. Germline V CDR1 and CDR2: LNHDA, SQIVND (reference sequence). Trimming stripped 5 bases from V and 10 bases from J, with 23 bases between. This chain's CDR3 is CASSSYPRGGEPAFF. The CDR3 nucleotides are TGTGCCAGTAGTTCCTACCCCCGGGGAGGGGAGCCAGCTTTCTTT. Variable domain in full (rest from reference TRBV19 and TRBJ1-1): DGGITQSPKYLFRKEGQNVTLSCEQNLNHDAMYWYRQDPGQGLRLIYYSQIVNDFQKGDIAEGYSVSREKKESFPLTVTSAQKNPTAFYLCASSSYPRGGEPAFFGQGTRLTVV.

The J gene is TRBJ2-5, the V gene TRBV19; 11 positions agree with TRBD2. Germline CDR1 LNHDA, CDR2 SQIVND (reference sequence). The CDR3 totals 15 residues. After removal of 8 bases from V and 0 bases from J, the junction contained 5 bases not matched to a gene. The CDR3 spells CASASTSGNQETQYF. The CDR3 DNA sequence: TGTGCCAGTGCCTCGACTAGCGGGAACCAAGAGACCCAGTACTTC. The full variable domain, in which reference TRBV19 and TRBJ2-5 provide the parts outside the CDR3, is DGGITQSPKYLFRKEGQNVTLSCEQNLNHDAMYWYRQDPGQGLRLIYYSQIVNDFQKGDIAEGYSVSREKKESFPLTVTSAQKNPTAFYLCASASTSGNQETQYFGPGTRLLVL.

V usage is TRBV5-1 and J usage is TRBJ1-2, with no clear D. Trimming removed 1 base from V and 6 bases from J, with 13 bases in between. Germline-derived CDR1 and CDR2 are SGHRS and YFSETQ. This CDR3 is 14 amino acids long. CDR3 sequence (DNA): TGCGCCAGCAGCTTGTTTGCGGAAGCTGATGGCTACACCTTC. Its translation: CASSLFAEADGYTF.

Points on this clone: At the DNA level, this CDR3 is encoded by other sequences in the same sample as well. The chain couples TRBV20-1 to TRBJ1-1; tentatively, D is TRBD1 (6 bases). The ends were cut back, 7 bases at V and 5 bases at J, with 11 bases in the middle. In germline, CDR1 is DFQATT, CDR2 SNEGSKA (reference sequence). The CDR3 is 11 amino acids. CDR3 loop: CSERGGTEAFF. The CDR3 DNA sequence: TGCAGTGAAAGGGGGGGGACTGAAGCTTTCTTT.

The chain carries TRBV5-4 and TRBJ2-3; 12 nucleotides match TRBD1. Trimming removed 4 bases from V and 3 bases from J; junction bases left unmatched: 6. Germline-derived CDR1 and CDR2 are SGHNT and YYREEE (reference sequence). The length of the CDR3 is 16 residues. The CDR3 nucleotides are TGTGCCAGCAGCAGCGGGACAGGGGGCAGGACAGATACGCAGTATTTT. This gives the protein CASSSGTGGRTDTQYF.

The rearrangement joins TRBV19 to TRBJ1-3; 9 positions agree with TRBD1. Trimming removed 3 bases from V and 0 bases from J; junction bases left unmatched: 3. This CDR3 spans 16 amino acids. Germline CDR1 and CDR2: LNHDA and SQIVND (reference sequence). CDR3 amino acids: CASSIGTGSSGNTIYF. CDR3 coding DNA: TGTGCCAGTAGTATCGGGACAGGGTCCTCTGGAAACACCATATATTTT.

Only one count was recorded for this clone. This sequence joins TRBV7-2 and TRBJ1-2, with D unclear. V was pared by 5 bases and J by 5 bases, with 15 bases between. CDR3 size: 14 residues. Germline CDR1 reads SGHTA; CDR2 reads FQGNSA. CDR3 in amino acids: CASSARGVDYGYTF. Here the CDR3 DNA reads TGTGCCAGCAGCGCTCGAGGAGTCGATTATGGCTACACCTTC.

The chain couples TRBV7-3 to TRBJ2-1, with 15 bases matching TRBD2. CDR3 size: 17 residues. Trimming removed 5 bases from V and 4 bases from J; junction bases left unmatched: 6. Germline V gives CDR1 SGHTA, CDR2 FQGTGA. The CDR3 coding sequence is TGTGCCAGCAGCATCGGGACTAGCGGGGGGCCTTACAATGAGCAGTTCTTC. Translating gives CASSIGTSGGPYNEQFF.

This chain connects TRBV30 to TRBJ1-3; D is undetermined. Trimming left V 3 bases short and J 4 bases short, with 7 bases between. Germline-derived CDR1 and CDR2 are GTSNPN and SVGIG (reference sequence). This CDR3 spans 12 amino acids. Written as DNA, the CDR3 is TGTGCCTGGAGCACAGTAGGAAACACCATATATTTT. This gives the protein CAWSTVGNTIYF.

The V gene is TRBV7-6, the J gene TRBJ2-1, with TRBD2 matching 14 bases. J was trimmed by 9 bases and V by 5 bases; bases with no gene match: 12. Germline loops: CDR1 SGHVS, CDR2 FNYEAQ. The CDR3 is 17 residues long. The CDR3 region has the DNA TGTGCCAGCAGCAACCGTCCCGGGACTAGCGGGGGCGGTGAGCAGTTCTTC. This encodes CASSNRPGTSGGGEQFF. Supplemented by reference TRBV7-6 and TRBJ2-1, the full variable domain reads GAGVSQSPRYKVTKRGQDVALRCDPISGHVSLYWYRQALGQGPEFLTYFNYEAQQDKSGLPNDRFSAERPEGSISTLTIQRTEQRDSAMYRCASSNRPGTSGGGEQFFGPGTRLTVL.

The V gene is TRBV5-1, the J gene TRBJ2-1; perhaps TRBD2 as D (7 bases). Germline lookup yields CDR1 SGHRS and CDR2 YFSETQ. The CDR3 totals 13 residues. Trimming removed 5 bases at V and 8 bases at J, with 14 bases between. The CDR3 here is CASRRGAGDEQFF. In DNA form, the CDR3 reads TGCGCCAGCAGACGGGGGGCGGGAGATGAGCAGTTCTTC.

This chain links TRBV11-2 with TRBJ2-1; D unclear. Trimming cost V 4 bases and J 0 bases, with 10 bases left between them. CDR3 length: 15 amino acids. Germline CDR1 is SGHAT and CDR2 is FQNNGV. The CDR3 coding sequence is TGTGCCAGCAGCTCCCAGCTTAGCTCCTACAATGAGCAGTTCTTC. Residues: CASSSQLSSYNEQFF.

This clone has more than one count but fewer than ten. V and J are TRBV5-4 and TRBJ1-1; D ambiguous. In germline, CDR1 is SGHNT, CDR2 YYREEE (reference sequence). The CDR3 runs to 15 residues. Deletions cut 3 bases from V and 0 bases from J, with 12 bases between. CDR3 residues: CASSSKQPMNTEAFF. In nucleotides, the CDR3 is TGTGCCAGCAGCTCTAAACAGCCTATGAACACTGAAGCTTTCTTT.

This clone was recorded a few times. V gene TRBV29-1 combines with J gene TRBJ1-2; tentatively, D is TRBD1 (6 bases). Germline V gene sequence: CDR1 SQVTM, CDR2 ANQGSEA. The CDR3 totals 11 residues. V was cut by 6 bases and J by 7 bases, with 12 bases left in between. This chain's CDR3 is CSVQQGGGYTF. CDR3 nucleotide sequence: TGCAGCGTCCAACAGGGTGGTGGCTACACCTTC.